This T cell receptor (beta chain) was recovered during a study of T cell responses to AZD1222 COVID-19 vaccine. CDR1 is LNHDA, CDR2 SQIVND, per germline (reference sequence). Trimming shortened V by 2 bases and J by 3 bases, and 10 bases separated the two germline ends. CDR3 length: 14 amino acids. Whole-study findings and limits: Donors in the cohort were predominantly white British and more often female, and clonal diversity was possibly underestimated. Per reports, nearly half of all spike-specific TCRs target regions that are unmutated in variants. Researchers report vaccine-associated CD4 TCRs spanning spike, with dominance at 160-218 and 743-854.

Method: immunoSEQ multiplex PCR; TCRdb's copy keeps in-frame clones and lacks some. The table includes around 180,000 clones, approximately 86% detected once. The count of this clone is one. Its matching antigen is unknown. V usage is TRBV19 and J usage is TRBJ1-1; D is unclear. This receptor was taken from an adult in good health. Material: peripheral blood, obtained on day 0 of AZD1222 vaccination. CDR3 sequence: CASSIRALDTEAFF. CDR3 nucleotide sequence: TGTGCCAGTAGTATAAGGGCGTTAGACACTGAAGCTTTCTTT.